The clone carrying this T cell receptor (beta chain) occurred a few times. The antigen remains unidentified. The V gene's germline CDR1 is LGHNA and CDR2 YSLEER. This CDR3 is 13 amino acids long. V dropped 3 bases and J dropped 10 bases, with 15 bases sitting between them. This sample was included in a study of response to subunit inactivated influenza vaccine. General study results and limits: The authors proposed limited new T cell recruitment per seasonal influenza vaccination.

TCRdb processed the RT-PCR reads anew with MiXCR; each CDR3 protein has one entry. The repertoire consists of fewer than 800,000 distinct CDR3 sequences, with approximately 14% occurring once and the leading ten covering roughly 10%. The sequence came from a man in his fifties or sixties who received an inactivated influenza vaccine. Sample: PBMCs from blood, taken 11 to 12 days after vaccination. The J gene is TRBJ1-2, the V gene TRBV4-3, with D unclear. This CDR3 reads CASSHGNQALYTF. The CDR3 DNA sequence: TGCGCCAGCAGCCACGGCAACCAGGCTCTCTACACCTTC.